This T cell receptor beta chain emerged from a study of T cell responses to AZD1222 COVID-19 vaccine. Measured with immunoSEQ multiplex PCR; TCRdb has only the in-frame clones, and not every one. In the table there are about 68,000 clones, about 90% of which are singletons. Turning to this clone: What it binds is not known.

V lost 2 bases and J lost 4, with 11 bases in between. This CDR3 is 14 amino acids long. CDR1 is KGHSH, CDR2 LQKENI, per germline. General study findings and limits: Among the donors, most were white British and more were female, and clonal diversity was possibly underestimated. Repertoires were obtained solely post-peak T cell response. Spike-specific TCR breadth and depth both grew after two AZD1222 doses.

The clonotype originates from an adult in good health. The J gene is TRBJ1-1, the V gene TRBV18; D gene uncertain. The sample consisted of peripheral blood, taken on day 0 of AZD1222 vaccination. CDR3 residues: CASSPSAPVTEAFF. The CDR3 DNA reads TGTGCCAGCTCACCAAGTGCCCCCGTCACTGAAGCTTTCTTT.